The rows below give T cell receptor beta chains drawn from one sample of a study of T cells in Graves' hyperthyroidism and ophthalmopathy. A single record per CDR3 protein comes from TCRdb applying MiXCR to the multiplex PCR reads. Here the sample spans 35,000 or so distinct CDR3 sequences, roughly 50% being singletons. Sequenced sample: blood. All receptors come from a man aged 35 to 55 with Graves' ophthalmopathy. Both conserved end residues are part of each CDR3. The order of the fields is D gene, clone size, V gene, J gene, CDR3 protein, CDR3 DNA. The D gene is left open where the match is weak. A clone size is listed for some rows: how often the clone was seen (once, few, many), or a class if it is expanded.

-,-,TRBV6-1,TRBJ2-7,CASSVNYEQYF,TGTGCCAGCAGTGTTAACTACGAGCAGTACTTC
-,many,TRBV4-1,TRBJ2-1,CASSQEFGFRSSYNEQFF,TGCGCCAGCAGCCAAGAGTTCGGGTTCAGGAGCTCCTACAATGAGCAGTTCTTC
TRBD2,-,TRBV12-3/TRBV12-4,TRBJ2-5,CASSGSGGGETQYF,TGTGCCAGCAGTGGTAGCGGGGGCGGGGAGACCCAGTACTTC
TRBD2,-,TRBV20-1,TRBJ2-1,CSAPTSGGWREQFF,TGCAGTGCTCCGACTAGCGGGGGGTGGCGGGAGCAGTTCTTC
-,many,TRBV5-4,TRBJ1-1,CASSLGVSTEAFF,TGTGCCAGCAGCTTGGGGGTTAGCACTGAAGCTTTCTTT
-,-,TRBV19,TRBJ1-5,CASSTFRGAGSNQPRHF,TGTGCCAGTAGTACCTTTAGGGGTGCGGGGAGCAATCAGCCCCGGCATTTT
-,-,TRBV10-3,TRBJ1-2,CAISGSNYGYTF,TGTGCCATCAGTGGGAGCAACTATGGCTACACCTTC
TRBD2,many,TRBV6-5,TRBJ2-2,CASRTTSGGVGGELFF,TGTGCCAGCAGAACGACTAGCGGGGGGGTTGGCGGGGAGCTGTTTTTT
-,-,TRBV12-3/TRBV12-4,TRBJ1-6,CASSPGGGSPLHF,TGTGCCAGCAGTCCCGGGGGCGGATCACCCCTCCACTTT
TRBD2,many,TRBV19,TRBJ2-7,CASSTASGPRYF,TGTGCCAGTAGTACGGCTAGCGGGCCAAGGTACTTC
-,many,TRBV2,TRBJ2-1,CASSGAPRDEQFF,TGTGCCAGCAGTGGGGCCCCTCGGGATGAGCAGTTCTTC
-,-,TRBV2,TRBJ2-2,CASSEAELFF,TGTGCCAGCAGTGAGGCAGAGCTGTTTTTT
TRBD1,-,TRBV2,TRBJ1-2,CASREPGDSSGYTF,TGTGCCAGCAGGGAGCCCGGGGACAGCTCCGGCTACACCTTC
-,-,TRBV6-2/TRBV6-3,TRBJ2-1,CATTHREADEQFF,TGTGCCACCACCCACAGGGAAGCGGATGAGCAGTTCTTC